Listed below are T cell receptor beta chains from one sample, sequenced in a study of beta chain features in type 1 diabetes. Data came from immunoSEQ multiplex PCR; TCRdb stores just in-frame clones and leaves some out. Of fewer than 350,000 clones in the sample, around 19% were seen once. Sequencing used naive CD4+ T cells from blood. The receptor source for this set is a woman in her late teens or twenties in good health. The CDR3 runs from the conserved cysteine through the conserved F or W. Each record gives: CDR3 protein, V gene, CDR3 length.

CASSSPSTSETQYF	TRBV5-1	14
CASGVGNTIYF	TRBV30	11
CASSRPGTSGSNEQFF	TRBV18	16
CASSELGVETQYF	TRBV25-1	13
CSVDVDRNTEAFF	TRBV29-1	13
CASSRDRLLVGNQPQHF	TRBV18	17
CAWSGGDTEAFF	TRBV30	12
CSARSNEQFF	TRBV20-1	10
CASSQIGRGRTEAFF	TRBV14	15
CASSQPGGDEAFF	TRBV4-2	13
CASSYREVRAGAYGYTF	TRBV7-9	17
CASSEEPAANYGYTF	TRBV2	15
CSAGGQNEQFF	TRBV20-1	11
CASSEQGTEAFF	TRBV2	12
CASSQGTENTIYF	TRBV9	13
CASSPSQITKTQYF	TRBV18	14
CASSLGQGNYGYTF	TRBV7-9	14
CASSEQGYYTF	TRBV19	11
CASSGQGGDEQFF	TRBV5-1	13
CASSDRDYGYTF	TRBV5-1	12
CASSLGASTDTQYF	TRBV7-9	14
CASSPDRGETQYF	TRBV18	13
CASSQVRAGTGELFF	TRBV4-2	15
CASSAPRGGLEQFF	TRBV11-2	14
CAWSNRGSWDTEAFF	TRBV30	15
CASSGIYNSPLHF	TRBV27	13
CASRPRSNEKLFF	TRBV7-8	13
CASSLSIHNYGYTF	TRBV5-4	14
CASSFSPGQLNYGYTF	TRBV5-1	16
CASSLSGRADQPQHF	TRBV5-6	15
CASTDRGLGTQYF	TRBV2	13
CASSQGLGPQHF	TRBV30	12
CASSLGTGGDEAFF	TRBV7-3	14
CASSLGQGRNTIYF	TRBV5-4	14
CASSLGRTAQETQYF	TRBV7-9	15
CASSQLGLAGAYEQYF	TRBV4-1	16
CASTPQGLAGEDSDTQYF	TRBV7-2	18
CASRDKRYNEQFF	TRBV25-1	13
CASSRGYGQPQHF	TRBV6-4	13
CASSLSGMGYGYTF	TRBV5-1	14
CASSLSGGTDTQYF	TRBV7-9	14
CASSLAGGLYNEQFF	TRBV7-7	15
CAWSLGRDRGSSYNSPLHF	TRBV30	19
CAWNQGGEQYF	TRBV30	11
CASSLTGTGGAGIQYF	TRBV7-6	16
CASTRTGTNEKLFF	TRBV5-6	14
CASSQASELASTDTQYF	TRBV4-1	17
CASSETSQGYEQYF	TRBV11-3	14
CAISDMWAPEAFF	TRBV10-3	13
CAWRSDRVQDGYTF	TRBV30	14
CASSDSGGLPSETQYF	TRBV2	16
CAWMTSGNEQYF	TRBV30	12
CASRPGQGWGEQFF	TRBV7-2	14